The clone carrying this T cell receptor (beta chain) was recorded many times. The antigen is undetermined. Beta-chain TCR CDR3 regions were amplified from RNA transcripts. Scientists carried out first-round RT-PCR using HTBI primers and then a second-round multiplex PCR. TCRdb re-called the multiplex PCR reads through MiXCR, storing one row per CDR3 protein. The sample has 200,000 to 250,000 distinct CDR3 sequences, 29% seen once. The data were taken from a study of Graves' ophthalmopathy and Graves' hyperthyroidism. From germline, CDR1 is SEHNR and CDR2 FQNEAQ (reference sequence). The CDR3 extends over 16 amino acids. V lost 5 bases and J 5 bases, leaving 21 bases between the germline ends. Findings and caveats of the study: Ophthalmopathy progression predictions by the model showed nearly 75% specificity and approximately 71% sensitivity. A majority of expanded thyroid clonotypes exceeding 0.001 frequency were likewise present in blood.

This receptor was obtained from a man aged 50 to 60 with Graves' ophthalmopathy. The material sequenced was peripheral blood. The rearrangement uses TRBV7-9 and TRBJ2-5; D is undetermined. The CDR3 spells CASSLRAEPSWETQYF. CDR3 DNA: TGTGCCAGCAGCCTAAGGGCCGAACCGAGTTGGGAGACCCAGTACTTC.